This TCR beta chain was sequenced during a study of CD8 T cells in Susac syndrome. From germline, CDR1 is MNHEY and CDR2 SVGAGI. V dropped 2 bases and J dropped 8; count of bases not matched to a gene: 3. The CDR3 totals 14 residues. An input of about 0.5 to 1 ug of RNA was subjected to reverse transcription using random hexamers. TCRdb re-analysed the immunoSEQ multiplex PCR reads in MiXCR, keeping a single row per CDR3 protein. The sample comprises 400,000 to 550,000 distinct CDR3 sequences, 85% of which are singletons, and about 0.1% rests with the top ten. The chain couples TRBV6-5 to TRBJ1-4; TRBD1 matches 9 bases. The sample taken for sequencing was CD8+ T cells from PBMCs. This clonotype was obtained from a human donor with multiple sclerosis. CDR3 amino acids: CASSYGTGSEKLFF. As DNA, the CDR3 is TGTGCCAGCAGTTACGGGACAGGGAGCGAAAAACTGTTTTTT.